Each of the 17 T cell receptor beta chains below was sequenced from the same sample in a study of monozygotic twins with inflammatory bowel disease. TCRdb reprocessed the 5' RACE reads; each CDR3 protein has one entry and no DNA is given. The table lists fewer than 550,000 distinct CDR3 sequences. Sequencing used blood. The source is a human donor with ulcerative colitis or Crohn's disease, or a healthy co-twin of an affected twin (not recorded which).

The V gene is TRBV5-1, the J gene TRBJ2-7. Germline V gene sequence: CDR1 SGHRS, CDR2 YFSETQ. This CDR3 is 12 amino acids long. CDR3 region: CASSGGLFEQYF.

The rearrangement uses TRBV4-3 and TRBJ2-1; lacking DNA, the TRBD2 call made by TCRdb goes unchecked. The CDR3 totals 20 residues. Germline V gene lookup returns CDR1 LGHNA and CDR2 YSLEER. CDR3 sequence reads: CASSQERLAGGPFVSNEQFF.

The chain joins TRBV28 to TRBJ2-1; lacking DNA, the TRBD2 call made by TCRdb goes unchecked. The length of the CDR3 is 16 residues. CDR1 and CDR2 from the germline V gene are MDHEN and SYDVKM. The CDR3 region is CASSPHTSGGGNEQFF.

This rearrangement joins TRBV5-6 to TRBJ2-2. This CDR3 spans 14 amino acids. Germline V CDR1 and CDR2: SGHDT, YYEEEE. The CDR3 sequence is CASSLQVGSGELFF.

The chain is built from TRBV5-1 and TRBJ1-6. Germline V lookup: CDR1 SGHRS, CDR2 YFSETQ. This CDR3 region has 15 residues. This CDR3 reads CASSSASGGNSPLHF.

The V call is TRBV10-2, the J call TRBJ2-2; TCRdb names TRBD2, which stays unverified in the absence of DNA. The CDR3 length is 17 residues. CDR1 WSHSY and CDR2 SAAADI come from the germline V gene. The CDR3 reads CASSHGTSGGYTGELFF.

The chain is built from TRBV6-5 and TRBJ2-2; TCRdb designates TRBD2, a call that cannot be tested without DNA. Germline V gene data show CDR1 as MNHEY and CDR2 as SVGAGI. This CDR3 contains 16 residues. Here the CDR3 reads CASSSGLAGGVGELFF.

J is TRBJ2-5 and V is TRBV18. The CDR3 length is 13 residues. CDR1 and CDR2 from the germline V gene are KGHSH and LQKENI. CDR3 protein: CASSPSKQETQYF. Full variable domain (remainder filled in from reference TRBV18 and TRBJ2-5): NAGVMQNPRHLVRRRGQEARLRCSPMKGHSHVYWYRQLPEEGLKFMVYLQKENIIDESGMPKERFSAEFPKEGPSILRIQQVVRGDSAAYFCASSPSKQETQYFGPGTRLLVL.

The CDR3 sequence: CASSGREGGTEAFF. This chain connects TRBV5-1 to TRBJ1-1. The CDR3 runs 14 residues. Germline CDR1 SGHRS, CDR2 YFSETQ.

CDR3 sequence reads: CASAPLANTGELFF. This chain uses TRBV7-6 with TRBJ2-2; the D call from TCRdb, TRBD1, cannot be confirmed without DNA. The germline CDR1 and CDR2 sequences are SGHVS and FNYEAQ. There are 14 residues in the CDR3.

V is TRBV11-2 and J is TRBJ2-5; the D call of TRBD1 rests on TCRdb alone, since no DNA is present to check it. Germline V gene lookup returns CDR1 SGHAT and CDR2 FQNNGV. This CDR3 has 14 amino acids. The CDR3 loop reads CASSLPRGSETQYF. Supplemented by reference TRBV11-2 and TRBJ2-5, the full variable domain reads EAGVAQSPRYKIIEKRQSVAFWCNPISGHATLYWYQQILGQGPKLLIQFQNNGVVDDSQLPKDRFSAERLKGVDSTLKIQPAKLEDSAVYLCASSLPRGSETQYFGPGTRLLVL.

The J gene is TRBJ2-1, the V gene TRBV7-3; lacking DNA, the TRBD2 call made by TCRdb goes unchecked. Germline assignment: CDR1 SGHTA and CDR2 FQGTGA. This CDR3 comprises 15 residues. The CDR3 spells CASSLDSGRHNEQFF.

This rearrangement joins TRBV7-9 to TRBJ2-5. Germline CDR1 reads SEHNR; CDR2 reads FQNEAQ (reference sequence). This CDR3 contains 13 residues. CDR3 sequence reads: CASSFPVQETQYF.

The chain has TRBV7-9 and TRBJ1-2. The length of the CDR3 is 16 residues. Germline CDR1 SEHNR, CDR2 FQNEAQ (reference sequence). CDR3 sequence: CASSLGRGYGSYGYTF.

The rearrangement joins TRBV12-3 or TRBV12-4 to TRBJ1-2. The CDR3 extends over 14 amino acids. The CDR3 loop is CASSFAGTNYGYTF.

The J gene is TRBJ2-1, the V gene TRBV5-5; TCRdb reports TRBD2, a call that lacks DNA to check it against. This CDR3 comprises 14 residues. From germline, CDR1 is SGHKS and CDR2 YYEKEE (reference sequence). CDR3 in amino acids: CASTRDFSYNEQFF.

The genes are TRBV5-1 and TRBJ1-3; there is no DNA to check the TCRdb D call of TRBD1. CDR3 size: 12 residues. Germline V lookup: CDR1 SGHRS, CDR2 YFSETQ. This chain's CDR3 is CASSFEGLAIYF.